This T cell receptor beta chain derives from a study of cytomegalovirus exposure and HLA in healthy donors. Study findings and constraints: Compared with the approximately 680-donor mean, an Asian-associated ancestry cluster reportedly had fewer N-insertions, according to a later analysis. The study carried out a later analysis of TCR beta sequences. It associated roughly 17,000 of them with specific HLA alleles at a false discovery rate of 0.05. Most subjects' HLA-A and HLA-B alleles were reportedly predicted from TCR beta sequences.

As for this clone: Its specificity is unknown.

The PCR employed 60 Vbeta primers together with 13 Jbeta primers. Measured with immunoSEQ multiplex PCR; TCRdb has only the in-frame clones, and not every one. The top ten clones hold roughly 2.6% of a sample with tens of thousands of clones, roughly 70% of them seen once. Germline V gene data show CDR1 as SQVTM and CDR2 as ANQGSEA. Trimming left V 5 bases short and J 2 bases short, with 17 bases between. This CDR3 contains 15 residues. J is TRBJ2-3 and V is TRBV29-1; no firm D call. The source is a man aged 50 to 59 in good health and CMV-seronegative. Sequencing was carried out using PBMCs. CDR3 in DNA: TGCAGCGTTTCTCGCGACATACCACTCACAGATACGCAGTATTTT. As protein: CSVSRDIPLTDTQYF.